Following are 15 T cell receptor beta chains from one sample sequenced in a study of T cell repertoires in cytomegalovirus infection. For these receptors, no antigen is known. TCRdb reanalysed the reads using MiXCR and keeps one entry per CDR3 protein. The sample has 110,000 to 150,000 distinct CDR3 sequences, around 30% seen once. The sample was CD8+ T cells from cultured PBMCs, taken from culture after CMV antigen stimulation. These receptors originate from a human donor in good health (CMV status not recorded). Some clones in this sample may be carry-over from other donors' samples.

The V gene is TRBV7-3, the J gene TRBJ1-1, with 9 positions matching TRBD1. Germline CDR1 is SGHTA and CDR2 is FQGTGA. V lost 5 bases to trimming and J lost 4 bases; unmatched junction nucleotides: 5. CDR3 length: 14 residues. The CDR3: CASSPDRGSTEAFF. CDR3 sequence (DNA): TGTGCCAGCAGCCCAGACAGGGGGAGCACTGAAGCTTTCTTT. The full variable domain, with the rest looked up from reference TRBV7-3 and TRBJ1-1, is GAGVSQTPSNKVTEKGKYVELRCDPISGHTALYWYRQSLGQGPEFLIYFQGTGAADDSGLPNDRFFAVRPEGSVSTLKIQRTERGDSAVYLCASSPDRGSTEAFFGQGTRLTVV.

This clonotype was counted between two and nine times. CDR3 in DNA: TGTGCCAGCAGTTTAACAGGGGCGCGGTGGAACACTGAAGCTTTCTTT. Amino acid sequence: CASSLTGARWNTEAFF. The chain carries TRBV12-3 or TRBV12-4 and TRBJ1-1; 7 positions match TRBD1. The J segment lost 1 base and the V segment lost 2 bases, leaving 7 bases of the junction unmatched. The CDR3 length is 16 residues.

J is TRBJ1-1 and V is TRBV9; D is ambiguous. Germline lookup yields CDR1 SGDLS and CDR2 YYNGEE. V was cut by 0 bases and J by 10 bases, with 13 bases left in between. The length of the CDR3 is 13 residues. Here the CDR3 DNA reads TGTGCCAGCAGCGTAGGAGATCCCGTTGGAGCTTTCTTT. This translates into CASSVGDPVGAFF.

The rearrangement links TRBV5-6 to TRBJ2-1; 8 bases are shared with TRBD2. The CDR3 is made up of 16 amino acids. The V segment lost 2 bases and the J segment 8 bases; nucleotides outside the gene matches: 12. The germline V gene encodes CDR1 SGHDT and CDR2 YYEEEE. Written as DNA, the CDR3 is TGTGCCAGCAGCTTTTCCGCGGGGGGAGTCTCAGATGAGCAGTTCTTC. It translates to CASSFSAGGVSDEQFF.

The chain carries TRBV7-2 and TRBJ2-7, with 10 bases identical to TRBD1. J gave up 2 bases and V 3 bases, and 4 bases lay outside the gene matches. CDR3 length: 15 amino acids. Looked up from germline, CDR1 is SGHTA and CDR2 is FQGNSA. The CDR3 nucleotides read TGTGCCAGCAGCTTCGGACAGGGGGAGACCTACGAGCAGTACTTC. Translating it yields CASSFGQGETYEQYF.

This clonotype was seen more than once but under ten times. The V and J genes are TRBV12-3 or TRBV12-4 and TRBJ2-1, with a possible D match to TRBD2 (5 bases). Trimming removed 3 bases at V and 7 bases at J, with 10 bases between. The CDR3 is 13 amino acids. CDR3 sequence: CASSLADYNEQFF. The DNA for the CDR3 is TGTGCCAGCAGTTTGGCAGACTATAATGAGCAGTTCTTC.

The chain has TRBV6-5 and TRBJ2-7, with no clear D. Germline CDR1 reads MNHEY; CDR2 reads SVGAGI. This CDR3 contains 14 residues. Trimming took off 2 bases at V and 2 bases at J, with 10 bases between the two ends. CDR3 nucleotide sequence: TGTGCCAGCAGTTACGATGGGCAGGCCTACGAGCAGTACTTC. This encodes CASSYDGQAYEQYF.

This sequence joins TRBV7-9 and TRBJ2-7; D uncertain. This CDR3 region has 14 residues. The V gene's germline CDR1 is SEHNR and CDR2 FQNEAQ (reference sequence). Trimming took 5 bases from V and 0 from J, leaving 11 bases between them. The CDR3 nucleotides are TGTGCCAGCAGCCCTACGCGGAACTCCTACGAGCAGTACTTC. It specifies CASSPTRNSYEQYF.

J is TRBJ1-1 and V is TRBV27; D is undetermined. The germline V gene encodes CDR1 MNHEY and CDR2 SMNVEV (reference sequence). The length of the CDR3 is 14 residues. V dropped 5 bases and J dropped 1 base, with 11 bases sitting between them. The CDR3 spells CASSIFYTNTEAFF. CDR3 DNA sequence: TGTGCCAGCAGTATCTTTTATACGAACACTGAAGCTTTCTTT.

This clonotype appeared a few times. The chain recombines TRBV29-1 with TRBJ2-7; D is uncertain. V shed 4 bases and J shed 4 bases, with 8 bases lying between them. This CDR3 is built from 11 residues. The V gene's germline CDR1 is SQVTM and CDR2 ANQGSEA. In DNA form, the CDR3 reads TGCAGCGTTGTTGAGGATTACGAGCAGTACTTC. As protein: CSVVEDYEQYF.

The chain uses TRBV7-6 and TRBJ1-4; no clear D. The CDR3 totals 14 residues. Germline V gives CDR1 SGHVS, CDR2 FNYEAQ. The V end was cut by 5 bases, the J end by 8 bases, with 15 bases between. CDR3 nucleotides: TGTGCCAGCAGCAAGGAGGACGAAGGGGAAAAACTGTTTTTT. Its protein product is CASSKEDEGEKLFF. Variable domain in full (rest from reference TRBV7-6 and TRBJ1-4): GAGVSQSPRYKVTKRGQDVALRCDPISGHVSLYWYRQALGQGPEFLTYFNYEAQQDKSGLPNDRFSAERPEGSISTLTIQRTEQRDSAMYRCASSKEDEGEKLFFGSGTQLSVL.

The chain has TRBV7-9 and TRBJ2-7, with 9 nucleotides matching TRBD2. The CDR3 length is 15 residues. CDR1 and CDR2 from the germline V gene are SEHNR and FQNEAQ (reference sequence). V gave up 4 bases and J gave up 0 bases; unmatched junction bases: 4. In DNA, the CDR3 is TGTGCCAGCAGCTCTCCTAGCGGGGTCTCCTACGAGCAGTACTTC. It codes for CASSSPSGVSYEQYF.

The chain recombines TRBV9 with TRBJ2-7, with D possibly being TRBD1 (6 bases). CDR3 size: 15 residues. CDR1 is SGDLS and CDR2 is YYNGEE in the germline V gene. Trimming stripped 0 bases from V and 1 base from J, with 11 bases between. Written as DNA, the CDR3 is TGTGCCAGCAGCGTAGAGGGGACATCTTCCTACGAGCAGTACTTC. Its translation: CASSVEGTSSYEQYF.

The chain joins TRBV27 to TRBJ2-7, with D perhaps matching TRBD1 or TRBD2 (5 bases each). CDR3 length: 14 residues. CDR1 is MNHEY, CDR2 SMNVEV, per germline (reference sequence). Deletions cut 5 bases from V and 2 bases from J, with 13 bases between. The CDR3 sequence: CASSGSGDPYEQYF. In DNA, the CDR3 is TGTGCCAGCAGTGGCTCTGGGGACCCCTACGAGCAGTACTTC.

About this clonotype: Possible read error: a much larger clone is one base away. CDR3 DNA: TGTGCCAGCAACTTAGAAACAGGGGCCTACAATGAGCAGTTCTTC. Its protein product is CASNLETGAYNEQFF. V and J are TRBV7-8 and TRBJ2-1; TRBD1 matches 7 bases. The CDR3 is 15 residues long. CDR1 is SGHVS and CDR2 is FQNEAQ in the germline V gene.